These 27 T cell receptor beta chains share one sample of origin, sequenced in a study of Graves' ophthalmopathy and Graves' hyperthyroidism. Amplifying from RNA transcripts, the study obtained TCR beta CDR3 regions. First-round RT-PCR employed HTBI primers, with a second-round multiplex PCR after it. TCRdb recomputed calls from the multiplex PCR reads with MiXCR, one row per CDR3 protein. The data contain 210,000 or so distinct CDR3 sequences, roughly 27% of them seen just once; the ten biggest clones take up about 9.3%. Specimen: peripheral blood. These receptors were taken from a man between 50 and 59 years old with Graves' ophthalmopathy.

The rearrangement links TRBV6-1 to TRBJ1-2; weak D call: TRBD1 (5 bases). CDR1 is MNHNS, CDR2 SASEGT, per germline. Trimming shortened V by 6 bases and J by 8 bases, and 19 bases separated the two germline ends. The CDR3 has 14 amino acids. As DNA, the CDR3 is TGTGCCAGCAGCCTGGGGGACTTTTGGAGCGGCTACACCTTC. Its translation: CASSLGDFWSGYTF.

This clonotype has ten or more counts. The rearrangement links TRBV12-5 to TRBJ2-5, with D possibly being TRBD2 (5 bases). The germline gives CDR1 LGHNT, CDR2 FRNRAP. The CDR3 has 14 amino acids. Trimming took off 3 bases at V and 4 bases at J, with 12 bases between the two ends. CDR3 residues: CASGFPLAGETQYF. The CDR3 coding sequence is TGTGCTAGTGGTTTCCCGCTAGCTGGAGAGACCCAGTACTTC.

This clonotype was recorded many times. V gene TRBV29-1 combines with J gene TRBJ2-5; D unclear. The CDR3 consists of 14 residues. Looked up from germline, CDR1 is SQVTM and CDR2 is ANQGSEA. V gave up 4 bases and J gave up 2 bases, with 14 bases separating them. The DNA for the CDR3 is TGCAGCGTTGTAACAGCAGATTTTCAAGAGACCCAGTACTTC. Amino acids: CSVVTADFQETQYF.

This clonotype was counted many times. The gene calls are TRBV9 and TRBJ2-5; D may be TRBD2 (6 bases). CDR3 length: 14 amino acids. Per germline, CDR1 SGDLS and CDR2 YYNGEE. Deletions cut 0 bases from V and 2 bases from J, with 8 bases between. The CDR3 DNA follows: TGTGCCAGCAGCGTAGGGCGGGGACAAGAGACCCAGTACTTC. This sequence encodes CASSVGRGQETQYF.

This clonotype appeared many times. The rearrangement uses TRBV27 and TRBJ2-7; 12 nucleotides agree with TRBD2. V trimming: 5 bases; J trimming: 4 bases; junction bases outside the gene matches: 18. The CDR3 runs 19 residues. CDR1 is MNHEY, CDR2 SMNVEV, per germline (reference sequence). The CDR3 loop is CASSPPKRSLAGGDYEQYF. In nucleotides, the CDR3 is TGTGCCAGCAGTCCCCCCAAACGGAGTCTAGCGGGAGGGGATTACGAGCAGTACTTC.

Ten or more counts support this clonotype. The rearrangement links TRBV6-2 or TRBV6-3 to TRBJ2-7, with 9 positions matching TRBD2. This CDR3 spans 17 amino acids. CDR1 MNHEY and CDR2 SVGEGT come from the germline V gene. V shed 3 bases, J shed 5 bases, and the junction held 14 bases outside the gene matches. CDR3 nucleotides: TGTGCCAGCAGTTATAGCGTGGCCGGGACTAGCTGGGACGAGCAGTACTTC. It encodes CASSYSVAGTSWDEQYF.

This clonotype has at least ten counts. The V and J genes are TRBV14 and TRBJ2-2, with D perhaps TRBD1 (5 bases). Germline CDR1 SGHDN, CDR2 FVKESK. Trimming took off 4 bases at V and 0 bases at J, with 24 bases between the two ends. The CDR3 consists of 20 residues. The CDR3 region is CASSPNRLSRPFPNTGELFF. CDR3 nucleotides: TGTGCCAGCAGCCCAAACAGGCTATCAAGGCCATTCCCGAACACCGGGGAGCTGTTTTTT.

The chain recombines TRBV29-1 with TRBJ1-1, with TRBD1 matching over 8 bases. Germline V gene data show CDR1 as SQVTM and CDR2 as ANQGSEA. The CDR3 length is 12 residues. The trim removed 7 bases at V and 4 bases at J, leaving 5 bases unmatched. CDR3 sequence (DNA): TGCAGCGGTGACAGGGGTGGCACTGAAGCTTTCTTT. Residues: CSGDRGGTEAFF.

This chain uses TRBV29-1 with TRBJ2-5; D unclear. Per germline, CDR1 SQVTM and CDR2 ANQGSEA. Trimming left V 4 bases short and J 5 bases short, with 5 bases between. The CDR3 consists of 10 residues. The CDR3 DNA is TGCAGCGTTGGTGCGGAGACCCAGTACTTC. Protein sequence: CSVGAETQYF.

This clonotype was detected ten times or more. V gene TRBV29-1 combines with J gene TRBJ2-5, with TRBD2 identical over 7 bases. The CDR3 loop spans 13 amino acids. CDR1 SQVTM and CDR2 ANQGSEA come from the germline V gene. Trimming took 6 bases from V and 5 from J; bases not matched to a gene: 9. The CDR3 DNA reads as TGCAGCGTGGGTAGGGAGGGCGAGGAGACCCAGTACTTC. It yields the protein CSVGREGEETQYF.

In this sample, this clonotype turned up many times. This chain links TRBV5-4 with TRBJ2-5, with 8 nucleotides matching TRBD1. Germline CDR1 SGHNT, CDR2 YYREEE (reference sequence). CDR3 size: 15 residues. V gave up 3 bases and J gave up 3 bases; unmatched junction bases: 7. The CDR3 protein is CASSSRTGWEETQYF. DNA for the CDR3: TGTGCCAGCAGCTCCCGGACAGGGTGGGAAGAGACCCAGTACTTC.

The rearrangement joins TRBV10-3 to TRBJ2-7; TRBD1 agrees at 9 bases. J lost 3 bases, V lost 8 bases, and 11 bases had no gene match. The CDR3 length is 15 residues. Germline CDR1 ENHRY, CDR2 SYGVKD. The CDR3 bases are TGTGCCATCCAGAACAGGGGGACAGGGCTCTACGAGCAGTACTTC. It specifies CAIQNRGTGLYEQYF.

This clonotype was counted ten times or more. This rearrangement joins TRBV29-1 to TRBJ1-2; 8 nucleotides agree with TRBD1. V was clipped by 4 bases and J by 2 bases; unmatched bases: 0. The length of the CDR3 is 12 residues. The germline V gene has CDR1 SQVTM and CDR2 ANQGSEA. DNA for the CDR3: TGCAGCGTTGGGGACAGGAACTATGGCTACACCTTC. Protein sequence: CSVGDRNYGYTF. Supplemented by reference TRBV29-1 and TRBJ1-2, the full variable domain reads SAVISQKPSRDICQRGTSLTIQCQVDSQVTMMFWYRQQPGQSLTLIATANQGSEATYESGFVIDKFPISRPNLTFSTLTVSNMSPEDSSIYLCSVGDRNYGYTFGSGTRLTVV.

This clonotype appeared many times. The chain links TRBV5-1 to TRBJ2-7; TRBD1 is a possible D gene (5 bases). This CDR3 contains 14 residues. The germline CDR1 and CDR2 sequences are SGHRS and YFSETQ. Deletions cut 7 bases from V and 5 bases from J, with 19 bases between. The CDR3 loop is CASQPTGLGDEQYF. In nucleotides, the CDR3 is TGCGCCAGCCAACCTACAGGTCTGGGTGACGAGCAGTACTTC.

This clonotype was counted a single time. Given the absence of the conserved phenylalanine or tryptophan at the CDR3 end, a read error is likely. The rearrangement joins TRBV6-2 or TRBV6-3 to TRBJ2-5, with D possibly TRBD2 on 6 matching bases. V was trimmed by 4 bases and J by 10 bases, leaving 13 bases between them. This CDR3 region has 12 residues. Germline V gene sequence: CDR1 MNHEY, CDR2 SVGEGT. In DNA form, the CDR3 reads TGTGCCAGCAGTTCGGGGGACCCGGTCCAGTACCTC. Its translation: CASSSGDPVQYL.

This clonotype was picked up many times. The chain employs TRBV4-1 and TRBJ1-5, with D maybe TRBD1 (6 bases). In germline, CDR1 is MGHRA, CDR2 YSYEKL. This CDR3 region has 15 residues. With 0 bases removed from V and 5 bases from J, the gap between germline ends came to 11 bases. This chain's CDR3 is CASSQDGGADQPQHF. The CDR3, as DNA: TGCGCCAGCAGCCAAGACGGGGGCGCGGATCAGCCCCAGCATTTT.

J is TRBJ1-1 and V is TRBV6-5, with D hard to call. The CDR3 length is 16 residues. CDR1 and CDR2 (germline): MNHEY, SVGAGI. V was clipped by 0 bases and J by 1 base, with 12 bases between them. The CDR3 loop is CASSYSSIPANTEAFF. The CDR3, as DNA: TGTGCCAGCAGTTACTCGAGTATTCCCGCGAACACTGAAGCTTTCTTT.

Many counts were recorded for this clonotype. The genes are TRBV29-1 and TRBJ1-1, with 7 bases identical to TRBD1. The V and J ends lost 5 bases and 9 bases, in that order; junction bases with no gene match: 6. There are 11 residues in the CDR3. The germline V gene has CDR1 SQVTM and CDR2 ANQGSEA. The CDR3 DNA reads TGCAGCGTTTGGGGGACAGAGAAAGCTTTCTTT. Its protein product is CSVWGTEKAFF.

This clonotype was seen at least ten times. The chain recombines TRBV6-5 with TRBJ1-5; a possible D gene is TRBD1 (6 bases). CDR3 length equals 15 residues. V dropped 5 bases and J dropped 0 bases, with 11 bases sitting between them. Germline-derived CDR1 and CDR2 are MNHEY and SVGAGI. CDR3: CASSRTDNSNQPQHF. The CDR3 bases are TGTGCCAGCAGTCGGACAGATAATAGCAATCAGCCCCAGCATTTT.

This clonotype was detected ten times or more. This chain connects TRBV11-1 to TRBJ2-2; D is undetermined. The CDR3 runs to 13 residues. Trimming took 1 base from V and 4 from J, leaving 4 bases between them. CDR1 SGHAT and CDR2 FQDESV come from the germline V gene (reference sequence). The CDR3 loop reads CASSLGSTGELFF. CDR3 coding DNA: TGTGCCAGCAGCTTAGGGAGCACCGGGGAGCTGTTTTTT. Complete variable domain (other parts from reference TRBV11-1 and TRBJ2-2): EAEVAQSPRYKITEKSQAVAFWCDPISGHATLYWYRQILGQGPELLVQFQDESVVDDSQLPKDRFSAERLKGVDSTLKIQPAELGDSAMYLCASSLGSTGELFFGEGSRLTVL.

This clonotype was counted ten times or more. V and J are TRBV11-1 and TRBJ2-2, with TRBD2 identical over 7 bases. This CDR3 comprises 16 residues. J gave up 1 base and V 1 base, and 3 bases lay outside the gene matches. Germline loops: CDR1 SGHAT, CDR2 FQDESV (reference sequence). CDR3 loop: CASSLGQRGNTGELFF. As DNA, the CDR3 is TGTGCCAGCAGCTTAGGCCAGCGGGGGAACACCGGGGAGCTGTTTTTT.

In its sample, this clonotype was seen a few times. CDR3 sequence (DNA): TGTGCCAGCAGGGGACAGGGCGGAGGCCCTGAAGCTTTCTTT. Protein: CASRGQGGGPEAFF. This chain joins TRBV28 and TRBJ1-1; 9 nucleotides agree with TRBD1. Germline CDR1 reads MDHEN; CDR2 reads SYDVKM. V was pared by 6 bases and J by 6 bases, with 8 bases of the junction left unmatched. This CDR3 spans 14 amino acids.

This clonotype turned up a few times. The J gene is TRBJ1-5, the V gene TRBV7-3, with D uncertain. This CDR3 has 14 residues. Germline V lookup: CDR1 SGHTA, CDR2 FQGTGA. V was cut by 2 bases and J by 3 bases, with 8 bases left in between. The CDR3 nucleotides are TGTGCCAGCAGCTTACGGGCCTTCAATCAGCCCCAGCATTTT. Encoded protein: CASSLRAFNQPQHF.

The genes are TRBV4-1 and TRBJ1-2; no reliable D call. Germline values: CDR1 MGHRA, CDR2 YSYEKL. V gave up 1 base and J gave up 3 bases, with 12 bases separating them. The CDR3 runs 15 residues. The chain's CDR3 is CASSQGSVRDYGYTF. The CDR3 DNA reads as TGCGCCAGCAGCCAAGGGTCAGTAAGAGACTATGGCTACACCTTC.

This clonotype occurred once. The chain links TRBV29-1 to TRBJ1-1, with unresolved D. Germline V lookup: CDR1 SQVTM, CDR2 ANQGSEA. V gave up 3 bases and J gave up 11 bases, with 10 bases separating them. This CDR3 region has 10 residues. This chain's CDR3 is CSVERYGAFF. CDR3 DNA: TGCAGCGTTGAGAGATATGGGGCTTTCTTT.

This clonotype was observed at least ten times. This chain connects TRBV4-3 to TRBJ1-5; no clear D. Germline assignment: CDR1 LGHNA and CDR2 YSLEER. The V end was cut by 0 bases, the J end by 0 bases, with 6 bases between. This CDR3 is 15 amino acids long. CDR3 in amino acids: CASSQDWDSNQPQHF. CDR3 in DNA: TGCGCCAGCAGCCAAGATTGGGATAGCAATCAGCCCCAGCATTTT.

The chain combines TRBV12-3 or TRBV12-4 with TRBJ1-1; the D is unclear. This CDR3 has 10 amino acids. Trimming left V 5 bases short and J 8 bases short, with 6 bases between. For the CDR3, the DNA is TGTGCCAGCAGTGGAGTAGAAGCTTTCTTT. Translating gives CASSGVEAFF.